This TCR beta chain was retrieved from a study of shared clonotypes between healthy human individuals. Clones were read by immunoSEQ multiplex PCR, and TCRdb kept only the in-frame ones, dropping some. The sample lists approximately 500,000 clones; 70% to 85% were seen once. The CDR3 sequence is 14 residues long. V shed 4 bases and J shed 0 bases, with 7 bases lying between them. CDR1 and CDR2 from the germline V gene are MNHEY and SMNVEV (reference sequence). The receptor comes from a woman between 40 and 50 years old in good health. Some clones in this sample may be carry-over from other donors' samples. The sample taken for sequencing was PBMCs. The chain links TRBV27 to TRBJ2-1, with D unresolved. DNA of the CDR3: TGTGCCAGCAGTTCACCGAGCTCCTACAATGAGCAGTTCTTC. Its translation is CASSSPSSYNEQFF.